These 9 T cell receptor beta chains were sequenced from one sample in a study of control samples from healthy donors and cancer patients. Sequencing was performed with immunoSEQ multiplex PCR; in TCRdb, only in-frame clones are kept and a portion is missing. Altogether tens of thousands of clones are present, 85% to 95% being singletons, with the ten largest covering around 5%. Sequenced input: blood. The receptors here all came from a woman aged 18-30 years in good health.

The genes are TRBV28 and TRBJ2-1, with D possibly being TRBD1 (5 bases). The CDR3 consists of 12 residues. Trimming cost V 6 bases and J 11 bases, with 14 bases left between them. Germline lookup yields CDR1 MDHEN and CDR2 SYDVKM. DNA for the CDR3: TGTGCCAGCAGCCATGACAGCCCTCAGCAGTTCTTC. Its translation: CASSHDSPQQFF.

The chain uses TRBV7-9 and TRBJ1-1; D is undetermined. This CDR3 is 14 amino acids long. Germline V CDR1 and CDR2: SEHNR, FQNEAQ (reference sequence). V was shortened by 1 base and J by 1 base, with 7 bases between the two germline ends. The CDR3 nucleotides read TGTGCCAGCAGCTTAGTCCGGCCGAACACTGAAGCTTTCTTT. Its protein product is CASSLVRPNTEAFF.

Written as DNA, the CDR3 is TGTGCCAGCAGCTTGAACAGAGCTATGGGCTACACCTTC. Protein sequence: CASSLNRAMGYTF. The chain employs TRBV5-6 and TRBJ1-2, with no clear D. This CDR3 is built from 13 residues. Trimming shortened V by 1 base and J by 8 bases, and 12 bases separated the two germline ends. Germline assignment: CDR1 SGHDT and CDR2 YYEEEE.

The V call is TRBV5-5, the J call TRBJ2-5; the D is unclear. Trimming left V 2 bases short and J 4 bases short, with 9 bases between. The CDR3 loop spans 13 amino acids. CDR1 SGHKS and CDR2 YYEKEE come from the germline V gene (reference sequence). In DNA, the CDR3 is TGTGCCAGCAGCTTATATGGGGTAGAGACCCAGTACTTC. Translation gives CASSLYGVETQYF.

The sample holds one count of this clone. The V gene is TRBV7-9, the J gene TRBJ2-3, with D possibly being TRBD1 or TRBD2 (5 bases each). The CDR3 length is 15 residues. CDR1 SEHNR and CDR2 FQNEAQ come from the germline V gene (reference sequence). Trimming shortened V by 0 bases and J by 1 base, and 8 bases separated the two germline ends. CDR3 amino acids: CASSLAGEGTDTQYF. CDR3 sequence (DNA): TGTGCCAGCAGCTTAGCGGGGGAAGGCACAGATACGCAGTATTTT.

This chain joins TRBV9 and TRBJ1-2; TRBD1 might be the D (6 bases). Between the trimmed V and J ends, which lost 4 bases and 7 bases, there was a span of 11 bases. The CDR3 covers 12 residues. Germline V gene lookup returns CDR1 SGDLS and CDR2 YYNGEE. The CDR3 coding sequence is TGTGCCAGCAGCCCGACAGGTAGTGGCTACACCTTC. Protein product: CASSPTGSGYTF.

The chain carries TRBV5-5 and TRBJ2-7, with D maybe TRBD2 (5 bases). V lost 5 bases, J lost 5 bases, and 17 bases lay in between. Germline CDR1 reads SGHKS; CDR2 reads YYEKEE (reference sequence). The CDR3 sequence is 14 residues long. The CDR3 loop reads CASSRGLMSHEQYF. DNA for the CDR3: TGTGCCAGCAGTCGTGGACTTATGTCCCACGAGCAGTACTTC.

This chain connects TRBV19 to TRBJ2-1; 8 nucleotides align to TRBD1. CDR3 length: 13 residues. Germline V gene lookup returns CDR1 LNHDA and CDR2 SQIVND (reference sequence). V lost 8 bases and J lost 7; bases outside the gene matches: 7. CDR3 in amino acids: CASSGTGGNEQFF. The CDR3 DNA follows: TGTGCCAGTTCCGGGACAGGTGGGAATGAGCAGTTCTTC. The full variable domain, in which reference TRBV19 and TRBJ2-1 provide the parts outside the CDR3, is DGGITQSPKYLFRKEGQNVTLSCEQNLNHDAMYWYRQDPGQGLRLIYYSQIVNDFQKGDIAEGYSVSREKKESFPLTVTSAQKNPTAFYLCASSGTGGNEQFFGPGTRLTVL.

This chain connects TRBV4-2 to TRBJ2-7; tentatively, D is TRBD1 or TRBD2 (5 bases each). The CDR3 is 15 residues long. V was pared by 4 bases and J by 0 bases, with 13 bases between. Germline-derived CDR1 and CDR2 are LGHNA and YNFKEQ. The chain's CDR3 is CASSPTGAGSYEQYF. The CDR3 nucleotides read TGTGCCAGCAGCCCCACCGGGGCGGGCTCCTACGAGCAGTACTTC.